Presented here are 2 T cell receptor beta chains from one specimen sequenced in a study of T cell clonotyping in hematopoietic cell transplantation. Time point defined: recipient sample about 28 days before transplant, after cytoreduction. Assay used: immunoSEQ multiplex PCR; TCRdb lists only in-frame clones, some missing. Of about 36,000 clones listed, roughly 94% are singletons. The sample here was peripheral blood mononuclear cells, taken before stem cell transplant. All receptors derive from a man aged 35-49 years with chronic myeloid leukemia. Some clones in this sample may be carry-over from other donors' samples.

As concerns this clone: An end of the junction does not agree with germline; a read error may underlie this. The chain carries TRBV5-1 and TRBJ2-7, with 9 bases that match TRBD1. The CDR3 loop spans 14 amino acids. Germline V gene sequence: CDR1 SGHRS, CDR2 YFSETQ. The CDR3 region has the DNA TGCGCCAGCAGCTTGGACCGGTACCGGGACAGGGCCTTCTTC. Its translation is CASSLDRYRDRAFF.

The chain employs TRBV5-1 and TRBJ2-5; TRBD1 matches at 7 bases. The CDR3 extends over 14 amino acids. Per the germline V gene, CDR1 is SGHRS and CDR2 is YFSETQ. The J segment lost 1 base and the V segment lost 2 bases, leaving 2 bases of the junction unmatched. As DNA, the CDR3 is TGCGCCAGCAGCTTATGGACAGGCCAAGAGACCCAGTACTTC. Translating it yields CASSLWTGQETQYF.